This entry features one TCR beta chain sequence. The entry originates in a study of radiation and T cells in renal cell carcinoma. Here immunoSEQ multiplex PCR was the method, and the copy in TCRdb shows in-frame clones only, minus some. The sample has some 72,000 clones; 82% are singletons. Specified time point: blood 2 weeks post-SBRT. Treatment indicated: 15 Gy SBRT to primary tumor, nephrectomy 4 weeks later. The TCR was taken from a man aged 60 to 69 with renal cell carcinoma. Source: blood, taken from a patient whose treatment included radiotherapy and nephrectomy.

The CDR3 region is CASSSQPSGELFF. The CDR3 DNA reads TGTGCCAGCAGCTCACAGCCCTCCGGGGAGCTGTTTTTT. The J gene is TRBJ2-2, the V gene TRBV7-2; D unresolved. V shed 4 bases and J shed 6 bases, with 9 bases lying between them. The germline gives CDR1 SGHTA, CDR2 FQGNSA. The CDR3 extends over 13 amino acids.